This T cell receptor (beta chain) was sequenced for a study of PD-1 blockade in mismatch repair-deficient tumors. Study as a whole: Enrolled about 2013-2016, patients had progressing, pretreated mismatch repair-deficient cancers of approximately 13 types. Findings and limits, study-wide: Rapid post-treatment expansion, then contraction, generally preceding radiologic response, marked tumor-resident clones.

In the case of this clone: Its antigen is unidentified.

Trimming removed 0 bases from V and 2 bases from J, with 14 bases in between. Germline loops: CDR1 LGHNA, CDR2 YSLEER. The CDR3 runs 16 residues. Mismatch repair deficiency was confirmed in all patients, by PCR or immunohistochemistry. The TCR-sequenced patients were a few responders to pembrolizumab. The table came from immunoSEQ multiplex PCR; TCRdb's copy has only in-frame clones and leaves some out. The sample comprises roughly 80,000 clones, roughly 80% of which are singletons, and roughly 2.7% rests with the top ten. Source: peripheral blood, taken 12 weeks after starting pembrolizumab. This chain links TRBV4-3 with TRBJ2-7; a weak D match, TRBD2 (5 bases). This receptor was obtained from an adult with mismatch repair-deficient cancer. CDR3 residues: CASSQDSAGLAYEQYF. DNA of the CDR3: TGCGCCAGCAGCCAAGATTCGGCGGGCCTAGCCTACGAGCAGTACTTC.